This passage covers 29 T cell receptor beta chains from one sample sequenced in a study of vaccination and CD4 T cells after COVID-19. Treatment noted: approximately nine-day PBMC culture with coronavirus spike peptide pools or control peptides (ViraFEST assay). The unexposed donor provided CD4+ T cells, which were taken before the COVID-19 pandemic (2011-2018). Researchers used the Oncomine TCR Beta short-read assay to sequence DNA from cultured CD4+ T cells. TCRdb fed the PCR reads into MiXCR, producing one record per CDR3 protein. The sample lists 7,000 or so distinct CDR3 sequences; roughly 40% were seen once. The antigens these receptors bind are not known. The material sequenced was CD4+ T cells from blood, cultured in vitro. These receptors all come from a human donor in good health.

This chain links TRBV4-2 with TRBJ1-5, with TRBD1 as a possible D gene (6 bases). V was clipped by 0 bases and J by 6 bases, with 12 bases between them. CDR1 LGHNA and CDR2 YNFKEQ come from the germline V gene. The CDR3 covers 15 residues. CDR3 nucleotides: TGTGCCAGCAGCCAAGATTCCAGGGGAGGTCAGCCCCAGCATTTT. Its translation is CASSQDSRGGQPQHF.

V is TRBV7-2 and J is TRBJ2-1, with D possibly TRBD2 on 6 matching bases. V lost 3 bases, J lost 7 bases, and 19 bases lay in between. This CDR3 has 16 amino acids. The germline V gene encodes CDR1 SGHTA and CDR2 FQGNSA. CDR3 nucleotides: TGTGCCAGCAGCTTGGAGGTGACTAGGGGAGGTAATGAGCAGTTCTTC. Its protein product is CASSLEVTRGGNEQFF.

The chain uses TRBV2 and TRBJ1-6, with D uncertain. The V and J ends lost 6 bases and 7 bases respectively, with 13 bases between them. In germline, CDR1 is SNHLY, CDR2 FYNNEI. This CDR3 has 14 residues. In DNA form, the CDR3 reads TGTGCCAGCAGCGATCCGGTCGGGAATTCACCCCTCCACTTT. Its translation is CASSDPVGNSPLHF.

The chain recombines TRBV6-1 with TRBJ1-2; D gene unclear. The germline gives CDR1 MNHNS, CDR2 SASEGT. The V end was cut by 6 bases, the J end by 6 bases, with 20 bases between. There are 15 residues in the CDR3. CDR3 sequence (DNA): TGTGCCAGCAGCGTATACCCGACCCAGCGGGATGGCTACACCTTC. Translated, it gives CASSVYPTQRDGYTF.

This clonotype was observed a handful of times. The chain uses TRBV5-1 and TRBJ1-2; TRBD1 matches 12 bases. V gave up 4 bases and J gave up 6 bases; unmatched junction bases: 7. This CDR3 comprises 15 residues. Germline values: CDR1 SGHRS, CDR2 YFSETQ. In DNA form, the CDR3 reads TGCGCCAGCAGCCAGGGGACAGGGGGCGAGAATGGCTACACCTTC. It specifies CASSQGTGGENGYTF.

The V and J genes are TRBV7-3 and TRBJ2-3, with a possible D match to TRBD2 (6 bases). Per the germline V gene, CDR1 is SGHTA and CDR2 is FQGTGA. This CDR3 has 14 amino acids. V was trimmed by 5 bases and J by 3 bases, leaving 12 bases between them. CDR3 region: CASSPQGGTDTQYF. Here the CDR3 DNA reads TGTGCCAGCAGCCCCCAGGGAGGTACAGATACGCAGTATTTT.

This clonotype was seen a few times. The V gene is TRBV24-1, the J gene TRBJ2-1; possibly TRBD1 for D (5 bases). Between the trimmed V and J ends, which lost 4 bases and 6 bases, there was a span of 15 bases. CDR1 and CDR2 (germline): KGHDR, SFDVKD. The CDR3 is made up of 15 amino acids. The CDR3, as DNA: TGTGCCACCAGTGACCAGGCCGACAGAGCCAATGAGCAGTTCTTC. Its translation: CATSDQADRANEQFF.

This clonotype was observed a few times. The rearrangement uses TRBV20-1 and TRBJ2-3; 10 nucleotides match TRBD2. The CDR3 extends over 15 amino acids. Germline V gene sequence: CDR1 DFQATT, CDR2 SNEGSKA (reference sequence). V trimming: 4 bases; J trimming: 2 bases; junction bases outside the gene matches: 6. CDR3 DNA: TGCAGTGCTACAAACCTAGCGGGGGTCACAGATACGCAGTATTTT. It translates to CSATNLAGVTDTQYF.

The chain joins TRBV15 to TRBJ1-3; possibly TRBD1 for D (6 bases). CDR1 and CDR2 from the germline V gene are LNHNV and YYDKDF (reference sequence). The V end was cut by 3 bases, the J end by 4 bases, with 19 bases between. There are 17 residues in the CDR3. The CDR3 bases are TGTGCCACCAGCAGGGTGCAACAGGGTTGGAGGGGAAACACCATATATTTT. Its protein is CATSRVQQGWRGNTIYF.

This chain joins TRBV18 and TRBJ2-7; a possible D gene is TRBD1 (5 bases). Trimming took 3 bases from V and 13 from J, leaving 19 bases between them. CDR3 size: 13 residues. Germline CDR1 is KGHSH and CDR2 is LQKENI. The CDR3 spells CASSPRQDTPGYF. DNA of the CDR3: TGTGCCAGCTCACCCCGCCAGGACACCCCCGGTTACTTC.

The V and J genes are TRBV20-1 and TRBJ2-1; D remains unclear. CDR3 length equals 12 residues. Deletions cut 3 bases from V and 8 bases from J, with 11 bases between. The germline V gene encodes CDR1 DFQATT and CDR2 SNEGSKA (reference sequence). The CDR3 nucleotides are TGCAGTGCTAGGTCGACGGAAGATGAGCAGTTCTTC. Residues: CSARSTEDEQFF.

The J gene is TRBJ2-3, the V gene TRBV7-9, with 16 nucleotides matching TRBD2. Germline assignment: CDR1 SEHNR and CDR2 FQNEAQ (reference sequence). The junction had 11 bases not matched to a gene; V was cut back by 3 bases and J by 2 bases. The CDR3 sequence is 20 residues long. CDR3 DNA sequence: TGTGCCAGCAGCTTGGGACTAGCGGGGGGGGCAGGCTCATCCACAGATACGCAGTATTTT. Translating gives CASSLGLAGGAGSSTDTQYF. Full variable domain (missing parts from reference TRBV7-9 and TRBJ2-3): DTGVSQNPRHKITKRGQNVTFRCDPISEHNRLYWYRQTLGQGPEFLTYFQNEAQLEKSRLLSDRFSAERPKGSFSTLEIQRTEQGDSAMYLCASSLGLAGGAGSSTDTQYFGPGTRLTVL.

This clonotype was found a few times. The chain uses TRBV20-1 and TRBJ2-1; 9 positions agree with TRBD2. There are 14 residues in the CDR3. V was pared by 1 base and J by 3 bases, with 1 base of the junction left unmatched. CDR1 is DFQATT, CDR2 SNEGSKA, per germline (reference sequence). CDR3 amino acids: CSARGTSDYNEQFF. DNA for the CDR3: TGCAGTGCTAGAGGGACTAGCGACTACAATGAGCAGTTCTTC.

This clonotype was seen more than once but under ten times. This chain connects TRBV7-9 to TRBJ1-1; D not resolved. Germline V gene sequence: CDR1 SEHNR, CDR2 FQNEAQ (reference sequence). V lost 5 bases to trimming and J lost 8 bases, with 15 bases between them. The CDR3 length is 13 residues. The CDR3 nucleotides read TGTGCCAGCAGCCCAGAGACCGCCTGGGAAGCTTTCTTT. Protein product: CASSPETAWEAFF.

This clonotype is categorized as large (0.1 to 1%). The V call is TRBV20-1, the J call TRBJ1-5; weak D call: TRBD1 (5 bases). The CDR3 runs 12 residues. Per germline, CDR1 DFQATT and CDR2 SNEGSKA (reference sequence). V was pared by 1 base and J by 11 bases, with 12 bases between. CDR3 DNA: TGCAGTGCTAGAGTGGGGGTGGGGACCCAGCATTTT. Its translation is CSARVGVGTQHF.

The chain links TRBV6-1 to TRBJ2-4; D is unresolved. The CDR3 covers 12 residues. The V end lost 2 bases, the J end lost 12 bases, and 11 bases lay between the germline ends. Germline V CDR1 and CDR2: MNHNS, SASEGT. As DNA, the CDR3 is TGTGCCAGCAGTGAATTCCCGAATCCTCAGTACTTC. Protein product: CASSEFPNPQYF.

This clonotype was found a few times. The rearrangement uses TRBV20-1 and TRBJ2-3; 15 bases agree with TRBD2. This CDR3 is built from 17 residues. The junction had 9 bases not matched to a gene; V was cut back by 6 bases and J by 2 bases. In germline, CDR1 is DFQATT, CDR2 SNEGSKA (reference sequence). CDR3 DNA sequence: TGCAGTGCCCACTCCGGGACTAGCGGGGGGACCACAGATACGCAGTATTTT. This codes for CSAHSGTSGGTTDTQYF.

This clonotype was detected only a few times. The chain carries TRBV7-9 and TRBJ1-5; D gene unclear. The germline V and J ends were trimmed by 3 bases and 4 bases, with 10 bases remaining between them. This CDR3 is 14 amino acids long. Germline V gene sequence: CDR1 SEHNR, CDR2 FQNEAQ (reference sequence). CDR3 coding DNA: TGTGCCAGCAGCTTCACCGGAGGGAATCAGCCCCAGCATTTT. It codes for CASSFTGGNQPQHF.

By sample fraction, this clonotype is medium-sized. The chain joins TRBV7-9 to TRBJ1-2; D is undetermined. V was shortened by 1 base and J by 4 bases, with 7 bases between the two germline ends. CDR1 is SEHNR and CDR2 is FQNEAQ in the germline V gene (reference sequence). The length of the CDR3 is 13 residues. The CDR3 bases are TGTGCCAGCAGCTTAGGAGCCCTCTATGGCTACACCTTC. Amino acids: CASSLGALYGYTF.

The chain is built from TRBV19 and TRBJ1-6; D ambiguous. V was trimmed by 2 bases and J by 13 bases, leaving 15 bases between them. The CDR3 has 14 amino acids. Germline CDR1 and CDR2: LNHDA and SQIVND (reference sequence). CDR3 sequence (DNA): TGTGCCAGTAGTATACGGCAGGCCACGTCCCCCCTCCACTTT. It specifies CASSIRQATSPLHF.

The gene calls are TRBV29-1 and TRBJ2-7, with TRBD2 identical over 7 bases. This CDR3 has 15 residues. Germline V gene lookup returns CDR1 SQVTM and CDR2 ANQGSEA. J was trimmed by 0 bases and V by 4 bases; bases with no gene match: 9. The DNA for the CDR3 is TGCAGCGTTGGGGCAGCGGGGCCGATCTCCTACGAGCAGTACTTC. This sequence encodes CSVGAAGPISYEQYF.

This clonotype is medium-sized (0.01 to 0.1%). The CDR3 loop reads CASSLRSGLMNEQFF. CDR3 DNA sequence: TGTGCCAGCAGTTTAAGGAGCGGGCTCATGAATGAGCAGTTCTTC. The V call is TRBV12-3 or TRBV12-4, the J call TRBJ2-1; D might be TRBD2 (6 bases). V shed 2 bases and J shed 7 bases, with 15 bases lying between them. The CDR3 spans 15 residues.

J is TRBJ1-1 and V is TRBV7-2, with TRBD1 matching 8 bases. CDR3 length: 14 residues. Germline CDR1 and CDR2: SGHTA and FQGNSA. The ends lost 5 bases at V and 4 bases at J; junction bases unmatched: 6. The CDR3 DNA sequence: TGTGCCAGCAGCCGACCTACAGGGGGCACTGAAGCTTTCTTT. Protein: CASSRPTGGTEAFF.

The chain carries TRBV20-1 and TRBJ1-2, with D maybe TRBD1 (5 bases). Trimming took 7 bases from V and 6 from J, leaving 15 bases between them. Per germline, CDR1 DFQATT and CDR2 SNEGSKA (reference sequence). The CDR3 spans 12 residues. The chain's CDR3 is CSGSTGLDGYTF. For the CDR3, the DNA is TGCAGTGGTAGTACGGGGCTGGATGGCTACACCTTC.

The gene calls are TRBV24-1 and TRBJ2-2; 11 bases match TRBD1. The CDR3 covers 15 residues. J lost 12 bases, V lost 3 bases, and 8 bases had no gene match. Germline V gives CDR1 KGHDR, CDR2 SFDVKD. The chain's CDR3 is CATSDPGTGGSKLFF. The CDR3 nucleotides are TGTGCCACCAGTGATCCCGGGACAGGGGGATCGAAGCTGTTTTTT.

This chain joins TRBV6-4 and TRBJ2-3; 8 bases are a match to TRBD2. With 3 bases clipped from V and 4 bases from J, the junction kept 6 bases outside the gene matches. The V gene's germline CDR1 is MRHNA and CDR2 SNTAGT. The CDR3 is 15 residues long. The CDR3 nucleotides are TGTGCCAGCAGTGAAACGGCGGGGGGCGCAGATACGCAGTATTTT. The encoded protein is CASSETAGGADTQYF.

J is TRBJ2-2 and V is TRBV7-6; 8 nucleotides match TRBD1. The CDR3 is 16 amino acids. Germline assignment: CDR1 SGHVS and CDR2 FNYEAQ. V dropped 5 bases and J dropped 0; count of bases not matched to a gene: 5. In DNA, the CDR3 is TGTGCCAGCAGCGCCGGGACAGGATCGAACACCGGGGAGCTGTTTTTT. Its translation: CASSAGTGSNTGELFF.

The J gene is TRBJ1-5, the V gene TRBV7-9; D not resolved. CDR1 is SEHNR, CDR2 FQNEAQ, per germline (reference sequence). V was clipped by 2 bases and J by 6 bases, with 5 bases between them. The CDR3 is 12 residues long. In DNA, the CDR3 is TGTGCCAGCAGCTTACTAGGTCAGCCCCAGCATTTT. Translating it yields CASSLLGQPQHF. The variable domain in full, completed from reference TRBV7-9 and TRBJ1-5, reads DTGVSQNPRHKITKRGQNVTFRCDPISEHNRLYWYRQTLGQGPEFLTYFQNEAQLEKSRLLSDRFSAERPKGSFSTLEIQRTEQGDSAMYLCASSLLGQPQHFGDGTRLSIL.

This clonotype was detected only a few times. The chain employs TRBV6-5 and TRBJ1-6, with D uncertain. The CDR3 is made up of 14 amino acids. Per the germline V gene, CDR1 is MNHEY and CDR2 is SVGAGI. V dropped 1 base and J dropped 8 bases, with 9 bases sitting between them. CDR3 bases: TGTGCCAGCAGTTACTTTACCGGGGATTCACCCCTCCACTTT. This codes for CASSYFTGDSPLHF.